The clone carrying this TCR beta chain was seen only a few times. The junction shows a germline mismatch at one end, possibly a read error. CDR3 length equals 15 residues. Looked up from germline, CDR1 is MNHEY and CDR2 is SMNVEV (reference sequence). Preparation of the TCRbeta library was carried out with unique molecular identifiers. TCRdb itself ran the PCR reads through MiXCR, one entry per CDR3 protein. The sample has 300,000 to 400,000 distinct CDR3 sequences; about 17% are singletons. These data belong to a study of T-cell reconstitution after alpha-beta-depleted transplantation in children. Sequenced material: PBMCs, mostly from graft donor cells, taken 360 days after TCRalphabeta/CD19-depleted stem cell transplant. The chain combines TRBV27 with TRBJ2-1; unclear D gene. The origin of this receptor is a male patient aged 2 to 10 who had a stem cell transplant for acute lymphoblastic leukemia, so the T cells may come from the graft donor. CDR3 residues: CASSSSSFPRKGLGF. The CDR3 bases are TGTGCCAGCAGTTCCTCTAGTTTCCCCAGGAAGGGTTTGGGTTTC.